This TCR beta chain is drawn from a study of T cell clonality in common variable immunodeficiency. This CDR3 has 10 residues. Looked up from germline, CDR1 is SNHLY and CDR2 is FYNNEI. A note on this clone: Its antigen is not identified. The CDR3 end is not reached by the read, which stops 3 residues before it; the germline J gene fills it in.

The study, taken as a whole, reports: Fewer deletions and N-nucleotide insertions were reportedly seen in common variable immunodeficiency TCR beta sequences.

Only in-frame clones appear in the TCRdb table, and some are missing; sequencing was by immunoSEQ multiplex PCR. Recorded here are 25,000 to 30,000 clones, with no singletons, and the ten leading clones hold around 3.3%. The sequencing sample was made of peripheral blood mononuclear cells. This receptor was identified in a human donor with common variable immunodeficiency. The chain couples TRBV2 to TRBJ1-4; 9 nucleotides line up with TRBD1. Here the CDR3 reads CASRDRGLFF. The sequenced part of the CDR3 DNA is TGTGCCAGCAGGGACAGGGGA.